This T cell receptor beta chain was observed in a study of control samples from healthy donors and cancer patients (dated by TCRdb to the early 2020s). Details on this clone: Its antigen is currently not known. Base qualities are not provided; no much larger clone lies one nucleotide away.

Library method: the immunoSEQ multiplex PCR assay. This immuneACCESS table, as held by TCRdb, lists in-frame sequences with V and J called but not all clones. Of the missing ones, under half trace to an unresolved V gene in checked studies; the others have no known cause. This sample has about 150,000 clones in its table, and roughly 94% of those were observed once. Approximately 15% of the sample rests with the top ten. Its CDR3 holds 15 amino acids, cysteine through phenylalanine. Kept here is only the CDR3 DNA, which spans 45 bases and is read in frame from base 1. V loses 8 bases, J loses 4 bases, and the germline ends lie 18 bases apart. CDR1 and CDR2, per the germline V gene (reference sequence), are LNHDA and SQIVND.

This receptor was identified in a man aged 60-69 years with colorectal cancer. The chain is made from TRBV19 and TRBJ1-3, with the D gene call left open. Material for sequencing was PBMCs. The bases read TGTGCCAGTGCCGGGCCCAGTCTGCGGGGAAACACCATATATTTT. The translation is CASAGPSLRGNTIYF.